This T cell receptor (beta chain) comes out of a study of blood T cell repertoires in COVID-19. Everyone who took part was 18 to 89 years old, and they came from about two dozen US areas. Assignment of participants to cohorts was predicated upon participant-reported clinical history. In Cohort 3, a recovered donor had either two negative PCRs, clearance, or symptom resolution. Original processing methods: Amplification of reference gene primers provided the estimated nucleated cell counts. Method: immunoSEQ multiplex PCR; TCRdb's copy keeps in-frame clones and lacks some. That table is the source of V, J and clone size, and D and trimming were worked out from the DNA. The sample contains around 160,000 clones, 80% of which appear only once. J lost 3 bases, V lost 10 bases, and 11 bases had no gene match. There are 15 residues in the CDR3. Germline V gene data show CDR1 as MDHEN and CDR2 as SYDVKM.

This rearrangement joins TRBV28 to TRBJ1-4, with TRBD1 matching 7 bases. The origin of this receptor is a middle-aged man who had recovered from COVID-19. The specimen sequenced was PBMCs or T cells enriched from blood (not recorded which). CDR3 nucleotides: TGTGCCACGAAACGGGGCCAGGGGGCTAATGAAAAACTGTTTTTT. Translating gives CATKRGQGANEKLFF.